These 4 T cell receptor beta chains were all obtained from the same sample, sequenced in a study of blood T cell repertoires in COVID-19. Profiling relied on immunoSEQ multiplex PCR, and the TCRdb table lists in-frame clones only, not all of them. The table has 250,000 to 350,000 clones, around 90% seen once. The material sequenced was PBMCs or T cells enriched from blood (not recorded which). The receptors were sampled from a woman aged 25-40 years who had recovered from COVID-19.

About this clone itself: Other DNA sequences in this specimen translate into the identical CDR3. The J gene is TRBJ1-5, the V gene TRBV30; D is ambiguous. V shed 0 bases and J shed 2 bases, with 8 bases lying between them. Germline CDR1 and CDR2: GTSNPN and SVGIG (reference sequence). The CDR3 loop spans 14 amino acids. This CDR3 is CAWSVGGGNQPQHF. CDR3 coding DNA: TGTGCCTGGAGTGTTGGCGGGGGCAATCAGCCCCAGCATTTT.

CDR3 nucleotide sequence: TGTGCCAGCAGCCCGGTGGGGTGGACAGGGCCAAACACCGGGGAGCTGTTTTTT. Encoded protein: CASSPVGWTGPNTGELFF. V usage is TRBV7-9 and J usage is TRBJ2-2; 8 nucleotides line up with TRBD1. The germline CDR1 and CDR2 sequences are SEHNR and FQNEAQ (reference sequence). The CDR3 totals 18 residues. The V segment lost 5 bases and the J segment 2 bases; nucleotides outside the gene matches: 13.

This rearrangement joins TRBV5-1 to TRBJ1-1; D is ambiguous. The CDR3 is 12 residues long. V lost 0 bases to trimming and J lost 5 bases, with 5 bases between them. Per the germline V gene, CDR1 is SGHRS and CDR2 is YFSETQ. This CDR3 is CASSLASTEAFF. The CDR3 DNA reads as TGCGCCAGCAGCTTGGCCAGTACTGAAGCTTTCTTT.

The chain carries TRBV19 and TRBJ1-1; possibly TRBD1 for D (5 bases). There are 15 residues in the CDR3. V lost 4 bases and J lost 2, with 14 bases in between. CDR1 is LNHDA, CDR2 SQIVND, per germline (reference sequence). The CDR3 DNA is TGTGCCAGTAGTACCCGGACACCTCAAAACACTGAAGCTTTCTTT. It codes for CASSTRTPQNTEAFF.